This T cell receptor (beta chain) was obtained from a study of response to subunit inactivated influenza vaccine (dated by TCRdb to the late 2010s). A note on the overall study: The study used deep quantitative T cell receptor repertoire profiling to track responses to a trivalent subunit inactivated influenza vaccine. Beyond this particular receptor, the publication reports: The authors proposed that each seasonal influenza vaccination may bring in only a limited number of new T cells.

Reading from cysteine to phenylalanine, the CDR3 counts 14 amino acids. The kept DNA is CDR3 alone, 42 bases in frame from the first base. V lost 11 bases and J lost 2 bases; the stretch between them is 16 bases long. The germline V gene provides CDR1 MNHNS and CDR2 SASEGT. This clonotype was observed a handful of times. It has no known antigen specificity. Nothing much larger sits one base from this clone, and base qualities are not available. Library construction relied on RT-PCR. Data came from an Illumina HiSeq 2500. TCRdb reprocessed the public reads (quality trimming at Q25 with fastp, clone calling with MiXCR) and kept in-frame beta chains. Rows are combined by CDR3 protein, so each entry shows the most common genes and DNA. The sample includes roughly 620,000 distinct CDR3 sequences, with 11% observed a single time. 9.5% to 11% of the sample belongs to the ten largest clones. In addition, the sample was reused for a study of T cells expressing NK-cell markers. Per that second paper: 5'RACE template switching, by which a universal primer site and unique molecular identifiers were added, was used to make TCR beta cDNA libraries. TCR beta-chain repertoires were profiled in sorted CD3+CD56+NKG2C+, CD3+CD56+NKG2C- and CD3+CD56-NKG2C+ T-cell subsets from about 8 donors. Most of the eight sequenced donors were HCMV-seropositive and one was HCMV-seronegative. To restrict sorting to alphabetaTCR-expressing T cells, an anti-gammadeltaTCR antibody was added in several experiments. For six donors, the dominant CD3+CD56+NKG2C+ clonotypes were among the top 10 CD8+ clonotypes and accounted for about 1.0-7.0% of CD8+ T cells. Those dominant clonotypes were again the most abundant among CD3+CD56-NKG2C+ cells in a few donors, at roughly 25-65%. It remained unclear whether the expanded NKG2C-expressing T cell clones were specific for HCMV antigens. All eight donors whose samples were sequenced were randomly selected healthy volunteers, three of them men and five women. A commercial ELISA kit detecting HCMV-specific IgG in serum was used to determine HCMV serostatus. Peripheral blood mononuclear cells were isolated from blood by Ficoll density gradient centrifugation. For about 6 donors, bulk peripheral blood T-cell repertoires were additionally sequenced from unsorted PBMC. Synthesis of cDNA was primed from the TCR beta constant segment and was followed by two consecutive PCR amplification steps. Illumina HiSeq 2000/2500, MiSeq or NextSeq was used to sequence libraries as 2 x 150 bp reads. MIGEC handled demultiplexing of the reads and grouping by UMI, while MiTCR was used to assemble and quantify clonotypes. To exclude erroneous sequences, any TCR cDNA sequence not supported by at least two reads was discarded. The tcR package was used for downstream repertoire analysis, and clonotypes were matched across fractions by CDR3 nucleotide sequence plus V segment. VDJmatch was used to annotate antigen specificity against VDJdb, with one amino acid substitution in CDR3 allowed.

The sequence was obtained from a man aged 45-60 years who received an inactivated influenza vaccine. Donor details come from another sample of the same person, matched by shared clones. This chain is built from TRBV6-1 and TRBJ2-1; TRBD2 might be the D gene, on 5 matching bases. The input for sequencing was PBMCs from blood, taken on the day of vaccination. In nucleotide form, the sequence is TGTGCCGCTGTGGCTCCCGGGGCCTACAATGAGCAGTTCTTC. Its amino acids are CAAVAPGAYNEQFF.